These 8 T cell receptor beta chains came from one sample sequenced in a study of T cells expressing NK-cell markers. From its re-call of the 5' RACE reads, TCRdb lists each CDR3 protein once, without DNA. With about 550,000 distinct CDR3 sequences in the sample, the ten largest clones hold approximately 3.6%. The sequenced material came from blood T cells: a sorted CD56 or NKG2C T cell subset, CD4+ or CD8+ T cells, or bulk PBMC T cells (not recorded which). Receptor source: a man in his late teens or twenties in good health.

The chain couples TRBV20-1 to TRBJ1-1. The CDR3 consists of 14 residues. CDR1 is DFQATT and CDR2 is SNEGSKA in the germline V gene (reference sequence). The CDR3: CSARDQSLLSEAFF.

The chain combines TRBV3-1 with TRBJ2-6; TCRdb's D gene call, TRBD1, goes unchecked for lack of DNA. CDR1 and CDR2 from the germline V gene are LGHDT and YNNKEL (reference sequence). This CDR3 comprises 18 residues. The CDR3 sequence is CASSSPHTANYEANVLTF.

V gene TRBV5-8 combines with J gene TRBJ2-5. Germline CDR1 reads SGHTS; CDR2 reads YDEGEE. The CDR3 length is 16 residues. The CDR3 is CASSFGTGVIKETQYF. Full variable domain (outside the CDR3, taken from reference TRBV5-8 and TRBJ2-5): EAGVTQSPTHLIKTRGQQATLRCSPISGHTSVYWYQQALGLGLQFLLWYDEGEERNRGNFPPRFSGRQFPNYSSELNVNALELEDSALYLCASSFGTGVIKETQYFGPGTRLLVL.

This chain's CDR3 is CATSAGQINSPLHF. The chain joins TRBV15 to TRBJ1-6; TCRdb selects TRBD1, and the lack of DNA leaves this call unchecked. The CDR3 is made up of 14 amino acids. Germline-derived CDR1 and CDR2 are LNHNV and YYDKDF (reference sequence).

The gene calls are TRBV5-1 and TRBJ2-5; TCRdb gives TRBD1 as the D gene, but with no DNA this cannot be confirmed. The length of the CDR3 is 17 residues. The V gene's germline CDR1 is SGHRS and CDR2 YFSETQ. CDR3 protein: CASSTGTGGFPGETQYF.

This sequence joins TRBV5-8 and TRBJ2-5; TCRdb proposes TRBD1, but this gene call is untestable without DNA. Germline assignment: CDR1 SGHTS and CDR2 YDEGEE. The CDR3 runs 14 residues. The CDR3 is CASSFGGWGETQYF.

This chain's CDR3 is CSASSGRTADTQYF. The chain uses TRBV20-1 and TRBJ2-3; TCRdb picks TRBD2, but there is no DNA to check that call. The CDR3 is 14 residues long. The germline gives CDR1 DFQATT, CDR2 SNEGSKA (reference sequence).

The chain joins TRBV7-9 to TRBJ2-1. CDR3 size: 11 residues. Germline V lookup: CDR1 SEHNR, CDR2 FQNEAQ (reference sequence). CDR3 region: CASTGSVEQFF.